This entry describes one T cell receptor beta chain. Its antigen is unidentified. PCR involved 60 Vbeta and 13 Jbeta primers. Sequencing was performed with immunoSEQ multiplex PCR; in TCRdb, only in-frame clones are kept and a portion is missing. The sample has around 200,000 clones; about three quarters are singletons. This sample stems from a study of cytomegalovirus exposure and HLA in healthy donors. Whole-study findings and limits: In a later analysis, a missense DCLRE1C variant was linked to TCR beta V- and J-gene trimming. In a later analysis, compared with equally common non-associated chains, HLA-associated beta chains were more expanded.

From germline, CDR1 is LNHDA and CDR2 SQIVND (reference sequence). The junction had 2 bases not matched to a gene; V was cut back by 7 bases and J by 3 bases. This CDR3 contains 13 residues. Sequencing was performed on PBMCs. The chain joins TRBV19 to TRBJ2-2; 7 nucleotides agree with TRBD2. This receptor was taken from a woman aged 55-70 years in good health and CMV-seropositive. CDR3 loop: CASNGRYTGELFF. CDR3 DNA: TGTGCCAGTAACGGGAGGTACACCGGGGAGCTGTTTTTT.